This TCR beta chain is drawn from a study of blood T cell repertoires in COVID-19. For the study at large: PBMCs, B-cell-depleted T cells, or T cells provided the cDNA or gDNA that made up the material.

Data came from immunoSEQ multiplex PCR; TCRdb stores just in-frame clones and leaves some out. Altogether 200,000 or so clones are present, over 75% being singletons, with the ten largest covering approximately 5.4%. The TCR originated in a human donor in a cohort sampled during active COVID-19. What was sequenced was peripheral blood.

The CDR3 is CASSQPSGRIYNEQFF. In DNA form, the CDR3 reads TGTGCCAGCAGCCAGCCTAGCGGGAGAATCTACAATGAGCAGTTCTTC. V gene TRBV4-2 combines with J gene TRBJ2-1; 10 bases are a match to TRBD2. This CDR3 is 16 amino acids long. J gave up 3 bases and V 3 bases, and 5 bases lay outside the gene matches. Germline V CDR1 and CDR2: LGHNA, YNFKEQ.